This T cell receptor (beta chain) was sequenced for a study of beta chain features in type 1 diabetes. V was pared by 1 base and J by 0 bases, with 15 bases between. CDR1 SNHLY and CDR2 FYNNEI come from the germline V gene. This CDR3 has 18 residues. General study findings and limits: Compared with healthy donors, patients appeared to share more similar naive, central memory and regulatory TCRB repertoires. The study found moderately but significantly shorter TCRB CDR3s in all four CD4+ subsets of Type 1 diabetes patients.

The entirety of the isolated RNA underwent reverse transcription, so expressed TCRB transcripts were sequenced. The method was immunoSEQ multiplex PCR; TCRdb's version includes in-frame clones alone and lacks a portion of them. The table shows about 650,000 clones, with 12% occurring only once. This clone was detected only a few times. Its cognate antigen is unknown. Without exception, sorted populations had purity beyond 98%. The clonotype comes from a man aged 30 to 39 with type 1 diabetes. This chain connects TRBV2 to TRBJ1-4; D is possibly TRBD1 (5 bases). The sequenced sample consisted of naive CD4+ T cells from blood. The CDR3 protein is CASSEDEGPPATNEKLFF. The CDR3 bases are TGTGCCAGCAGTGAAGATGAGGGACCACCAGCAACTAATGAAAAACTGTTTTTT.